This T cell receptor (beta chain) was sequenced during a study of blood T cell repertoires in COVID-19. About the research overall: The samples span acute and convalescent COVID-19 from the United States, Italy and Spain. The cDNA or gDNA used as material had been derived from T cells, B-cell-depleted T cells, or PBMCs.

Source study methods: Nucleated cell counts were estimated from reference gene primer amplification. Produced via immunoSEQ multiplex PCR; TCRdb's table is partial and in-frame only. That table supplies the V and J calls and clone size; D and trimming were determined from the DNA. The sample includes roughly 70,000 clones, roughly 80% of them seen just once. Germline lookup yields CDR1 MDHEN and CDR2 SYDVKM. Trimming removed 5 bases from V and 3 bases from J, with 13 bases in between. This CDR3 region has 14 residues. The TCR sequence derives from a man between 70 and 80 years old who had recovered from COVID-19. What was sequenced was peripheral blood. The chain couples TRBV28 to TRBJ1-2; weak D call: TRBD1 (5 bases). CDR3 loop: CASSLSQGHYGYTF. In nucleotides, the CDR3 is TGTGCCAGCAGTCTGAGCCAGGGCCACTATGGCTACACCTTC.